The 17 T cell receptor beta chains below come from one sample, sequenced in a study of CD8+ T cells in alopecia areata. Reverse transcribed after extraction, RNA yielded cDNA as the sequencing template. Sequencing was performed with immunoSEQ multiplex PCR; in TCRdb, only in-frame clones are kept and a portion is missing. The sample has over 100,000 clones, 49% seen once. This specimen consisted of CD8+ T cells sorted from blood, obtained at week 0. These receptors originate from a human donor with alopecia areata.

The J gene is TRBJ1-4, the V gene TRBV27; TRBD1 aligns across 8 bases. The CDR3 has 15 residues. CDR1 is MNHEY and CDR2 is SMNVEV in the germline V gene (reference sequence). Trimming at V came to 5 bases and at J to 3 bases, leaving 5 bases not matched to a gene. The DNA for the CDR3 is TGTGCCAGCAGTGACAGGGGAGAAGCTAATGAAAAACTGTTTTTT. Its translation: CASSDRGEANEKLFF.

In this sample, this clone turned up a few times. This chain links TRBV19 with TRBJ2-4; D might be TRBD1 (5 bases). CDR1 LNHDA and CDR2 SQIVND come from the germline V gene (reference sequence). The CDR3 extends over 15 amino acids. Trimming pared 2 bases from V and 1 base from J, leaving 9 bases between. The CDR3 protein is CASSIHRQAKNIQYF. In DNA, the CDR3 is TGTGCCAGTAGTATACACAGACAGGCCAAAAACATTCAGTACTTC.

This rearrangement joins TRBV30 to TRBJ1-1; D not certain. The germline V gene encodes CDR1 GTSNPN and CDR2 SVGIG (reference sequence). V shed 3 bases and J shed 1 base, with 9 bases lying between them. CDR3 length equals 13 residues. The CDR3 bases are TGTGCCTGGAGCGAAAGCCAGAACACTGAAGCTTTCTTT. It translates to CAWSESQNTEAFF.

The chain couples TRBV5-6 to TRBJ1-2; D remains unclear. The CDR3 has 16 residues. The germline V gene encodes CDR1 SGHDT and CDR2 YYEEEE. Trimming stripped 2 bases from V and 3 bases from J, with 17 bases between. CDR3 loop: CASSLPESRRHYGYTF. In DNA form, the CDR3 reads TGTGCCAGCAGCTTACCTGAAAGCAGGCGCCACTATGGCTACACCTTC.

V and J are TRBV5-1 and TRBJ1-1; D is unresolved. This CDR3 has 13 amino acids. V was cut by 0 bases and J by 0 bases, with 3 bases left in between. Germline CDR1 and CDR2: SGHRS and YFSETQ. CDR3 amino acids: CASSLVLNTEAFF. The CDR3 DNA reads TGCGCCAGCAGCTTGGTGTTGAACACTGAAGCTTTCTTT.

V gene TRBV6-5 combines with J gene TRBJ2-7; unclear D gene. The V and J ends lost 2 bases and 6 bases respectively, with 14 bases between them. The CDR3 spans 14 residues. Germline CDR1 reads MNHEY; CDR2 reads SVGAGI. The CDR3 nucleotides read TGTGCCAGCAGTTACCGTGAGGTGGTCGGCGAGCAGTACTTC. It translates to CASSYREVVGEQYF.

In its sample, this clone was seen a few times. Other nucleotide sequences in the sample specify the same CDR3. The chain joins TRBV5-1 to TRBJ2-2; 7 bases align to TRBD1. This CDR3 is built from 15 residues. The J segment lost 0 bases and the V segment lost 2 bases, leaving 1 base of the junction unmatched. Germline-derived CDR1 and CDR2 are SGHRS and YFSETQ. The CDR3 region is CASSLGTANTGELFF. The CDR3 nucleotides are TGCGCCAGCAGCTTAGGGACAGCGAACACCGGGGAGCTGTTTTTT.

The chain is built from TRBV27 and TRBJ1-1; D remains ambiguous. Germline CDR1 is MNHEY and CDR2 is SMNVEV (reference sequence). The CDR3 is made up of 11 amino acids. V lost 7 bases to trimming and J lost 3 bases, with 6 bases between them. The CDR3 nucleotides read TGTGCCAGCACCGGTTACACTGAAGCTTTCTTT. Protein sequence: CASTGYTEAFF.

This chain uses TRBV29-1 with TRBJ2-5; 7 bases map to TRBD1. V dropped 3 bases and J dropped 4; count of bases not matched to a gene: 2. This CDR3 is 12 amino acids long. Germline V CDR1 and CDR2: SQVTM, ANQGSEA. As DNA, the CDR3 is TGCAGCGTTGAGGGACAGTTAGAGACCCAGTACTTC. The encoded protein is CSVEGQLETQYF.

This sequence joins TRBV30 and TRBJ1-3; D unclear. The length of the CDR3 is 12 residues. The germline V and J ends were trimmed by 0 bases and 2 bases, with 2 bases remaining between them. Germline V gene sequence: CDR1 GTSNPN, CDR2 SVGIG (reference sequence). This chain's CDR3 is CAWSVPGNTIYF. CDR3 bases: TGTGCCTGGAGTGTACCTGGAAACACCATATATTTT.

V gene TRBV11-2 combines with J gene TRBJ2-5; D not certain. Trimming removed 5 bases at V and 5 bases at J, with 12 bases between. Germline V gives CDR1 SGHAT, CDR2 FQNNGV. The CDR3 covers 13 residues. The DNA for the CDR3 is TGTGCCAGCAGCCCCCGACCTCTGGAGACCCAGTACTTC. Translated, it gives CASSPRPLETQYF. Together with reference TRBV11-2 and TRBJ2-5, the CDR3 gives the full variable domain: EAGVAQSPRYKIIEKRQSVAFWCNPISGHATLYWYQQILGQGPKLLIQFQNNGVVDDSQLPKDRFSAERLKGVDSTLKIQPAKLEDSAVYLCASSPRPLETQYFGPGTRLLVL.

V usage is TRBV5-1 and J usage is TRBJ2-5; tentatively, D is TRBD1 or TRBD2 (6 bases each). Trimming pared 0 bases from V and 5 bases from J, leaving 11 bases between. The CDR3 length is 14 residues. CDR1 and CDR2 from the germline V gene are SGHRS and YFSETQ. CDR3 sequence reads: CASSLVGGAETQYF. In nucleotides, the CDR3 is TGCGCCAGCAGCTTGGTCGGGGGCGCGGAGACCCAGTACTTC.

The chain carries TRBV29-1 and TRBJ1-1; D is undetermined. The CDR3 totals 13 residues. Between the trimmed V and J ends, which lost 6 bases and 1 base, there was a span of 12 bases. From germline, CDR1 is SQVTM and CDR2 ANQGSEA. CDR3 nucleotides: TGCAGCGTCTTTGATCGCGGGAACACTGAAGCTTTCTTT. It translates to CSVFDRGNTEAFF.

The table lists this clone with a few counts. The chain couples TRBV7-9 to TRBJ2-5; D is possibly TRBD1 (6 bases). Between the trimmed V and J ends, which lost 6 bases and 0 bases, there was a span of 11 bases. The CDR3 is 14 residues long. In germline, CDR1 is SEHNR, CDR2 FQNEAQ (reference sequence). The CDR3 bases are TGTGCCAGCAGGAGCACAGGGTACCAAGAGACCCAGTACTTC. Translation gives CASRSTGYQETQYF.

This clone was seen ten or more times. The rearrangement uses TRBV7-9 and TRBJ1-5; TRBD1 is a possible D gene (5 bases). The V gene's germline CDR1 is SEHNR and CDR2 FQNEAQ (reference sequence). This CDR3 region has 15 residues. The V end was cut by 6 bases, the J end by 1 base, with 13 bases between. The CDR3 DNA sequence: TGTGCCAGCAGTTACGGGACGGCGAGCAATCAGCCCCAGCATTTT. It specifies CASSYGTASNQPQHF.

The CDR3 is CASSLGGAGEQPQHF. CDR3 nucleotide sequence: TGTGCCAGCAGCTTAGGCGGGGCTGGTGAACAGCCCCAGCATTTT. This rearrangement joins TRBV13 to TRBJ1-5, with D maybe TRBD1 (5 bases). CDR1 is PRHDT and CDR2 is FYEKMQ in the germline V gene (reference sequence). The CDR3 contains 15 residues. The V gene lost 0 bases and the J gene lost 7 bases, with 13 bases spanning the gap.

The chain is built from TRBV2 and TRBJ2-3, with unresolved D. Germline CDR1 SNHLY, CDR2 FYNNEI. V was trimmed by 5 bases and J by 0 bases, leaving 12 bases between them. There are 15 residues in the CDR3. The CDR3 sequence: CASSSGSASTDTQYF. The CDR3 DNA is TGTGCCAGCAGTTCCGGGTCTGCTAGCACAGATACGCAGTATTTT.